This T cell receptor (beta chain) was retrieved from a study of preoperative IRX-2 immunotherapy in early breast cancer. The CDR3 is made up of 12 amino acids. V was pared by 2 bases and J by 7 bases, with 4 bases of the junction left unmatched. CDR1 is GTSNPN, CDR2 SVGIG, per germline (reference sequence). Treatment: preoperative locoregional IRX-2 cytokine immunotherapy. Preoperative locoregional IRX-2 cytokine immunotherapy was tested in the phase Ib source study. Using immunoSEQ multiplex PCR, the repertoire was profiled, and TCRdb retains in-frame clones only, with some absent. This table has under 45,000 clones, over 85% appearing once.

The gene calls are TRBV30 and TRBJ1-2; 7 bases map to TRBD1. This TCR came from a human donor with breast cancer. Sequenced here: tumor tissue, sampled after IRX-2 immunotherapy. The CDR3 DNA reads TGTGCCTGGAGTAAAGGGGGCGGTGGCTACACCTTC. Encoded protein: CAWSKGGGGYTF.